These 6 T cell receptor beta chains came from one sample sequenced in a study of CD8+ T cells in alopecia areata. Treatment in this sample: oral pan-JAK inhibitor, 5-10 mg twice daily. Investigators isolated RNA and reverse transcribed it into cDNA to act as the sequencing template. Profiled with immunoSEQ multiplex PCR; TCRdb holds only in-frame clones, not every one. In the table there are fewer than 250,000 clones, 55% to 70% of which are singletons. The source material was CD4+ T cells sorted from blood, sampled at week 4, from a patient treated with tofacitinib. The source of these receptors is a human donor with alopecia areata.

The CDR3 sequence: CAWSVYGQLFF. CDR3 coding DNA: TGTGCCTGGAGTGTATACGGACAGTTGTTTTTT. The V call is TRBV30, the J call TRBJ2-2, with D possibly TRBD1 on 6 matching bases. The CDR3 covers 11 residues. Trimming pared 0 bases from V and 15 bases from J, leaving 11 bases between. Germline-derived CDR1 and CDR2 are GTSNPN and SVGIG (reference sequence). Full variable domain (rest looked up from reference TRBV30 and TRBJ2-2): SQTIHQWPATLVQPVGSPLSLECTVEGTSNPNLYWYRQAAGRGLQLLFYSVGIGQISSEVPQNLSASRPQDRQFILSSKKLLLSDSGFYLCAWSVYGQLFFGEGSRLTVL.

The V call is TRBV4-2, the J call TRBJ1-2; 7 bases fit TRBD1. The CDR3 sequence is 12 residues long. Per the germline V gene, CDR1 is LGHNA and CDR2 is YNFKEQ. With V trimmed by 7 bases and J by 8 bases, 7 bases remained unmatched. DNA for the CDR3: TGTGCCAGCAAGAGGGGGCGCCTAGGCTACACCTTC. This gives the protein CASKRGRLGYTF.

The CDR3 spells CASSPQEGTRADTQYF. The CDR3 DNA sequence: TGTGCCAGCTCACCACAGGAGGGGACACGGGCAGATACGCAGTATTTT. The chain links TRBV18 to TRBJ2-3; D is tentatively TRBD1 or TRBD2 (6 bases each). The CDR3 runs to 16 residues. CDR1 and CDR2 from the germline V gene are KGHSH and LQKENI. Between the trimmed V and J ends, which lost 1 base and 4 bases, there was a span of 15 bases.

The sample holds one count of this clone. The chain couples TRBV27 to TRBJ2-4; 10 bases align to TRBD2. Trimming at V came to 6 bases and at J to 7 bases, leaving 6 bases not matched to a gene. The CDR3 covers 14 residues. Germline V gene sequence: CDR1 MNHEY, CDR2 SMNVEV (reference sequence). The CDR3 here is CASSPLAGVNIQYF. The CDR3 coding sequence is TGTGCCAGCAGCCCCCTAGCGGGGGTGAACATTCAGTACTTC.

About this clone itself: This may come from a read error, since a much larger clone is one base off. The V gene is TRBV7-3, the J gene TRBJ1-2; 8 bases line up with TRBD1. V lost 5 bases, J lost 5 bases, and 4 bases stayed unmatched. The CDR3 is made up of 13 amino acids. Germline V gene sequence: CDR1 SGHTA, CDR2 FQGTGA. The CDR3 protein is CASSLDREYGYTF. CDR3 DNA sequence: TGTGCCAGCAGCCTGGACAGGGAATATGGCTACACCTTC.

The chain recombines TRBV6-5 with TRBJ1-2, with a weak D call TRBD1 (5 bases). The germline V gene has CDR1 MNHEY and CDR2 SVGAGI. The CDR3 has 13 residues. The germline V and J ends were trimmed by 2 bases and 4 bases, with 8 bases remaining between them. The CDR3, as DNA: TGTGCCAGCAGTTACGACAGAGCCTATGGCTACACCTTC. It codes for CASSYDRAYGYTF.